This T cell receptor beta chain was captured in a study of shared clonotypes between healthy human individuals (dated by TCRdb to 2020 to 2022). For the wider study: The cohort comprised two women and a few men aged 18 to 49 years. For each donor, three plates each were used for CD4 naive and CD4 memory, two plates were used for CD8 naive, and one plate was used for CD8 memory. The study deeply sequenced blood TCR repertoires of five healthy adults to estimate repertoire size and the extent of clonotype sharing between individuals. To increase sequencing depth and limit assay-specific biases, TCR repertoire library preparation and sequencing were carried out by different laboratories using diverse techniques. Between about 0.9 and 9 billion PBMCs per donor were obtained by leukapheresis.

Using the deep immunoSEQ assay, TCR CDR3 regions were amplified from genomic DNA by multiplex PCR. Genomic DNA extracted from each cell subset was distributed evenly over all wells of several immunoSEQ 96-well plates, and each plate served as one replicate. For sorted subsets, 150 to 250 ng of genomic DNA, equivalent to around 31,000 T cell genomes, went into each replicate PCR. Purified libraries were quantified with a Qubit 3.0 fluorometer, sized on a Bioanalyzer 2100, and re-quantified with the KAPA Library Quantification kit. Every immunoSEQ 96-well plate was sequenced on a dedicated single-read 150-cycle Illumina NextSeq 550 flow cell. In the paper's pipeline: Because the immunoSEQ output held only junctional sequences and lacked quality scores, the filtering could not match the filtering applied to full-length reads. Sequences were annotated with PyIR, a Python wrapper for IgBLAST v1.9, and V/J genes and CDR3 were assigned using IMGT germline references. Reads were removed for weak V/J assignments (E-value above 1e-6), missing CDR3, stop codons, out-of-frame junctions, or ambiguous translated residues. V3J clonotypes were defined as sequences sharing the same inferred V gene, J gene, and CDR3 amino acid sequence. Percentage overlap between repertoires was computed as shared unique clonotypes divided by the size of the smaller repertoire. RTK rarefaction, the Chao1 estimator, and Recon v2.1 estimates of unobserved clonotypes were used to assess repertoire richness. Generation probabilities were computed with OLGA for all TCRbeta clonotypes obtained by the gDNA method from four donors. The immuneACCESS repertoire file appears here via TCRdb, limited to in-frame rearrangements. These files lack a portion of the clones; in checked studies, under half of the deficit traces to unresolved V genes, and the cause of the others is not known. For V, J and clone size, that table is used; D and trimming come from the DNA. This sample gives 400,000 to 600,000 clones in total; approximately 95% of them show up just once. The top ten hold 0.05% to 0.07% of the sample.

About this clone: What this receptor recognizes is not known. No per-base quality is available; no much larger clone lies one base away.

The full study reports these points: Larger estimated clonotype richness was generally found for naive subsets than for memory subsets. Based on pairwise subsampling, the degree of clonotype sharing among donors was expected to be affected by sequencing depth. Sampling was limited to blood, and TCR repertoires in tissue likely differ from TCR repertoires in blood. The small number of donors limited the genetic and exposure-history diversity represented. Compared with non-shared clonotypes, clonotypes shared by all four sorted-subset donors had higher generation probabilities. When a few donors were compared, the shared fraction of clonotypes was about 5% for naive CD4, less than 4% for naive CD8, 2.3% for memory CD4, and less than 0.45% for memory CD8. Even with the large sequencing depth, rarefaction of the sorted-subset datasets indicated that sequencing was incomplete.

The CDR3 goes from the cysteine to the phenylalanine over 12 residues. Of all the DNA, just the CDR3 is kept, 36 bases in frame from base 1. V is pared back by 6 bases and J by 8 bases, with 14 bases lying between the germline termini. The germline V gene encodes CDR1 LNHDA and CDR2 SQIVND (reference sequence). The donors were healthy, HIV-negative adults who had no recently reported acute infections or vaccinations. All donors were Caucasian adults living in Nashville, Tennessee, USA. CD4+ T cells were enriched through magnetic negative selection, after which naive cells were positively selected on CD45RA and the remaining negative fraction served as the memory subset. Blood was collected by leukapheresis, and PBMCs were isolated by Ficoll-Histopaque density gradient centrifugation and then cryopreserved in liquid nitrogen vapor phase. Purity and quantity of every magnetically sorted T cell population were checked by analytical flow cytometry. Genomic DNA was isolated from every sorted fraction and measured by UV absorbance on a Nanodrop 2000c.

The receptor's source is a woman aged 25 to 39 in good health. The sample taken for sequencing was naive CD4+ T cells sorted from blood. Per the publication, the cell subset or site label means: CD45RA+ positively selected. The chain is made from TRBV19 and TRBJ2-7, with the D gene not confidently named. The nucleotide sequence reads as follows: TGTGCCAGTAGCTCGAATGGGGTTCAGCAGTACTTC. It encodes CASSSNGVQQYF.